Included here is one TCR beta chain sequence, with context. Original data processing: Amplification from reference gene primers served as the basis for estimated nucleated cell counts. The table came from immunoSEQ multiplex PCR; TCRdb's copy has only in-frame clones and leaves some out. That table is the source of V, J and clone size, and D and trimming were worked out from the DNA. The profile shows roughly 140,000 clones, 75% to 85% of them singletons. This entry comes from a study of blood T cell repertoires in COVID-19. Study context: Some COVID-19 samples were acute and others convalescent; all came from the United States, Italy and Spain. In each case, the material was cDNA or gDNA derived from T cells, B-cell-depleted T cells, or PBMCs.

CDR1 is SGHTA, CDR2 FQGNSA, per germline. Deletions cut 3 bases from V and 2 bases from J, with 9 bases between. The CDR3 extends over 14 amino acids. The rearrangement joins TRBV7-2 to TRBJ2-3; D is possibly TRBD1 (6 bases). Sequencing was done on a sample of peripheral blood. The TCR comes from a woman aged 45-65 years with acute or convalescent COVID-19. The CDR3 bases are TGTGCCAGCAGCTTTAAGGGGGTCACAGATACGCAGTATTTT. Its translation is CASSFKGVTDTQYF.